The present T cell receptor beta chain was sequenced within a study of CD8+ T cells in alopecia areata. The authors extracted RNA and reverse transcribed it into cDNA as the sequencing template. Profiled with immunoSEQ multiplex PCR; TCRdb holds only in-frame clones, not every one. The sample shows some 190,000 clones, 60% of them seen only once. Specified treatment: oral pan-JAK inhibitor, 5-10 mg twice daily. Germline assignment: CDR1 MNHEY and CDR2 SMNVEV (reference sequence). The V end was cut by 3 bases, the J end by 2 bases, with 5 bases between. There are 14 residues in the CDR3. This receptor was taken from a human donor with alopecia areata. The sequenced sample was CD4+ T cells sorted from blood, obtained at week 24, from a patient treated with tofacitinib. This rearrangement joins TRBV27 to TRBJ2-6; D unclear. In nucleotides, the CDR3 is TGTGCCAGCAGTTTCCGCCCTGGGGCCAACGTCCTGACTTTC. It codes for CASSFRPGANVLTF.